The clone carrying this T cell receptor (beta chain) was counted many times. The antigen remains unidentified. This sample was included in a study of early T cells in non-severe SARS-CoV-2 infection. Study observations and caveats: Matching results from VDJdb favored anti-spike CD8 responses, leaving private and CD4 specificities undetected.

Unique molecular identifiers were attached to individual cDNA molecules. MiXCR was run by TCRdb on the 5' RACE reads, yielding one entry per CDR3 protein. Among around 71,000 distinct CDR3 sequences listed, 9% to 10% were seen once. Sequenced material: whole blood, taken at baseline. This sequence originates from an adult who was a healthcare worker with PCR-confirmed SARS-CoV-2 infection or an uninfected control (not recorded which).

CDR3 sequence (DNA): TGCAGCGTGACCGGGACTCAAAATGAGCAGTTCTTC. Its protein is CSVTGTQNEQFF. This chain connects TRBV29-1 to TRBJ2-1; perhaps TRBD2 as D (6 bases). Between the trimmed V and J ends, which lost 6 bases and 7 bases, there was a span of 13 bases. CDR1 is SQVTM and CDR2 is ANQGSEA in the germline V gene. This CDR3 is built from 12 residues.